This T cell receptor (beta chain) was captured in a study of long-term antiretroviral therapy in people with HIV (dated by TCRdb to 2022 to 2024). For context, the study as a whole: The earliest samples were collected roughly a decade before the 2015 WHO recommendation for immediate ART, at a time when ART was usually postponed until CD4 counts fell. From 25 to 30 adults with confirmed HIV infection, the cohort provided 192 cryopreserved PBMC samples, gathered serially across a mean of roughly 6 years (range 1-12). A retrospective serial study tested whether changes in peripheral blood TRB repertoire composition and diversity were associated with ART initiation and durable HIV suppression. No cross-contamination during QIAcube processing turned up in test extractions that ran a monoclonal T-cell line alongside 30 or so polyclonal samples. About 40% of the 30 participants with HIV were female.

The immunoSEQ hsTCRB v3.0 assay was used at survey level resolution to sequence the TRB variable region. The targeted TRB sequencing depth was roughly 40,000-55,000 T-cell genomes per sample. TRB libraries were pooled and sequenced on an Illumina MiSeq using a v3 150-cycle kit. The source study handled its data this way. Repertoire analysis was performed in R inside a reproducible Nextflow workflow that covered QC, data transformation and analysis. LymphoSeq2, an R package for exploring AIRR-Seq data, was used to implement the custom analyses. A handful of samples yielding fewer than 5000 total TRB sequences were excluded, leaving 188 analyzed HIV repertoires. Among the 180 to 200 HIV repertoires that were kept, around 59 were collected before ART initiation and roughly 130 were collected after ART initiation. Repertoires were downsampled to 5000 TRB nucleotide sequences, and summary statistics were averaged over 100 downsampling iterations. The analysis kept only TRB sequences whose CDR3 regions were at least seven amino acids long. Diversity was measured with a Shannon entropy-derived clonality score and the Gini coefficient. In the repertoire networks, any two of the top 5000 CDR3 amino acid sequences were connected whenever the two sequences differed by an edit distance of one. GLIPH2 predicted antigen specificity groups and MHC restriction for TRB CDR3 amino acid sequences. To flag known CMV, EBV, HIV or tissue antigen associations, CDR3 amino acid sequences were matched against VDJdb and McPAS-TCR. Pre-ART, post-ART and control groups were compared with Wilcoxon signed-rank tests and Holm-Bonferroni correction. The source is immuneACCESS, and TCRdb retained only in-frame sequences with V and J called. Part of the clones is not carried over; for the studies checked, unresolved V genes explain less than half of this, and the remainder is unexplained. V and J calls and clone size come straight from that table; D and trimming were deduced from the DNA. The sample table contains roughly 21,000 clones; only one count was recorded for 81% of them. The ten largest make up 9.5% to 15% of the sample.

The CDR3 starts with the cysteine, ends with the phenylalanine, and has 15 residues. Here the CDR3 DNA is all that survives: 45 bases in frame from base 1. V is shortened by 3 bases, J by 3 bases, and the region joining them spans 12 bases. The germline V gene supplies CDR1 SGHTA and CDR2 FQGNSA. Overall results and qualifications from the work: Because pre-ART samples had limited cell numbers, unsorted PBMC were profiled rather than sorted CD4+ and CD8+ T cells. Owing to limited PBMC availability, only the TCR beta chain was sequenced, without alpha chain pairing. Narrower CDR3 length ranges were observed in HIV repertoires than in controls, and an antigen-experienced repertoire with only a slight naive shift after ART was suggested by the network structure. ART initiation was associated with a significant increase in TRB diversity, but diversity stayed significantly below transplant donor controls even after long-term ART. The samples span the years 2004 to 2017, and the ART regimens used may be less effective than current regimens. Expanded TRB clones identified before ART initiation dominated the repertoire at all time points, although this dominance fluctuated and declined in many PLHIV after ART. Inferences about post-ART repertoire changes were limited because no data were available on ART adherence, viral resistance or therapy changes.

To be included, a participant needed at least one PBMC sample from before ART initiation plus at least two post-ART samples. Every participant with HIV received treatment in the United States of America. Cryopreserved samples of about 0.95-11 million PBMC were thawed and washed before DNA extraction. At the time of the earliest PBMC sample, participants with HIV were aged between roughly 20 and 60 years. PBMC samples were contributed by each participant from 1-4 timepoints before ART initiation and 2-8 timepoints after ART initiation, with a median of 7 samples. For every participant, serial HIV viral load, CD4+ T-cell count, ART history and demographic data were obtained. Using a Qiagen kit on a QIAcube, genomic DNA was extracted from unsorted PBMC, with samples processed in batches of 12. As concerns this clone: Its specific antigen is unknown. No quality values exist for individual bases; no much larger clone is one base distant.

This sample comprised unsorted PBMCs, obtained 0.1 years before starting antiretroviral therapy. This receptor was obtained from a man aged 40-49 years with HIV. The chain is assembled from TRBV7-2 and TRBJ1-5, with no reliable assignment of the D segment. The CDR3 sequence is CASSFQDSLNQPQHF. The sequenced DNA: TGTGCCAGCAGCTTTCAGGATAGCCTCAATCAGCCCCAGCATTTT.